This T cell receptor beta chain was recorded in a study of cytomegalovirus exposure and HLA in healthy donors. Background on the study: The 120 or so validation repertoires, a later analysis reported, used the same platform as the 666 first-cohort repertoires.

The table came from immunoSEQ multiplex PCR; TCRdb's copy has only in-frame clones and leaves some out. The sample consists of more than 85,000 clones, around 89% of them appearing once. The table lists this clone with a count of one. Antigen specificity is unknown. Study results and caveats: There were 164 TCR beta chains listed as cytomegalovirus-associated.

Germline lookup yields CDR1 SGHRS and CDR2 YFSETQ. CDR3 length: 16 amino acids. V dropped 4 bases and J dropped 5 bases, with 21 bases sitting between them. V is TRBV5-1 and J is TRBJ1-1; D is possibly TRBD1 (6 bases). This TCR was sampled from a woman aged 30 to 39 in good health and CMV-seropositive. Sequenced sample: PBMCs. In nucleotides, the CDR3 is TGCGCCAGCAGCCGAAGGGGCGGACAGCCGGCTACTGAAGCTTTCTTT. Its protein is CASSRRGGQPATEAFF.